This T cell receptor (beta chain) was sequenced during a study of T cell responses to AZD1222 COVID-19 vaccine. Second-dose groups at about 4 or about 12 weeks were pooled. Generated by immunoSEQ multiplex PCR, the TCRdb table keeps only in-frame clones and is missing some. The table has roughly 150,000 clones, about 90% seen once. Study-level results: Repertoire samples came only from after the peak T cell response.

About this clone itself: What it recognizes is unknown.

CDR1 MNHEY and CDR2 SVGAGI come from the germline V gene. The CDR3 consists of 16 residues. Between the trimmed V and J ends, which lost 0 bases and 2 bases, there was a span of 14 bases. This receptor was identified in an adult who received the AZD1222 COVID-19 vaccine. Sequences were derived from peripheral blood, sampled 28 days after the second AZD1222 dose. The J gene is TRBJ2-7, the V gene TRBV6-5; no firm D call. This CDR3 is CASSYSYLGRTYEQYF. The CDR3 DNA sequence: TGTGCCAGCAGTTACTCGTACCTCGGCCGTACCTACGAGCAGTACTTC.